This is a list of T cell receptor beta chains from one sample in a study of tumor-infiltrating lymphocytes in oesophageal squamous cell carcinoma. TCRdb reprocessed the PCR reads with MiXCR, giving one entry per CDR3 protein. This sample has approximately 20,000 distinct CDR3 sequences, with around two fifths found just once. Input material: esophageal tumor tissue. The receptors were sampled from a male donor with esophageal squamous cell carcinoma. Each CDR3 is given with its conserved first and last residue. A D gene is named only where the DNA matches it firmly. Some rows mark clone size as missing; the rest say once, few, many or name a class of expanded clone.

TRBV7-6	TRBD1	TRBJ2-3	once	TGTGCCAGCAGCCCGTCCCGGGACAGGGTAGCCACGCAGTATTTT	CASSPSRDRVATQYF
TRBV28	-	TRBJ1-1	many	TGTGCCAGCAGCCAAACTGGACAGCGCACTGAAGCTTTCTTT	CASSQTGQRTEAFF
TRBV6-1	-	TRBJ1-4	many	TGTGCCAGCATGGCAGGGGAAGAAAAACTGTTTTTT	CASMAGEEKLFF
TRBV12-3/TRBV12-4	TRBD1	TRBJ2-7	many	TGTGCCAGCAGCCGAGAGGGACAGGGGTTCACCTACGAGCAGTACTTC	CASSREGQGFTYEQYF
TRBV20-1	-	TRBJ2-7	many	TGCAGTGCTAGAGACAGGACGGACTCCTACGAGCAGTACTTC	CSARDRTDSYEQYF
TRBV10-3	-	TRBJ2-7	many	TGTGCCATCAGTGCAGACCCGCCCCACTACGAGCAGTACTTC	CAISADPPHYEQYF
TRBV20-1	-	TRBJ2-1	-	TGCAGTGCTAGAGACGGGCACCGGGCCTACAATGAGCAGTTCTTC	CSARDGHRAYNEQFF
TRBV7-2	-	TRBJ2-7	-	TGTGCCAGCAGCTTAGACGGGACCTACGAGCAGTACTTC	CASSLDGTYEQYF
TRBV5-4	-	TRBJ2-3	-	TGTGCCAGCAGCTCCTCTAGTCATCAGAGCGCAGATACGCAGTATTTT	CASSSSSHQSADTQYF
TRBV7-3	-	TRBJ2-7	-	TGTGCCAGCAGCCTCTCCTCGGGGACTTATTACGAGCAGTACTTC	CASSLSSGTYYEQYF
TRBV2	-	TRBJ2-5	-	TGTGCCAGCAGTGGACAGGAGGCTGGGGTGACCCAGTACTTC	CASSGQEAGVTQYF
TRBV6-1	-	TRBJ2-7	many	TGTGCCAGTTACAGAGCCTCCACGGGGAGCACCTACGAGCAGTACTTC	CASYRASTGSTYEQYF
TRBV7-8	-	TRBJ2-4	-	TGTGCCAGCAGCTCGGGGGCCCACAAAAACATTCAGTACTTC	CASSSGAHKNIQYF
TRBV7-2	-	TRBJ1-6	few	TGTGCCAGCAGCTTATACTCACCCCTCCACTTT	CASSLYSPLHF
TRBV28	TRBD2	TRBJ2-6	few	TGTGCCAGCAGTTTATGGGTTACTAGCGGGAGCGCTGGGGCCAACGTCCTGACTTTC	CASSLWVTSGSAGANVLTF
TRBV7-2	-	TRBJ2-5	-	TGTGCCAGCAGCCAAAGGCAGGCCCAGTACTTC	CASSQRQAQYF
TRBV7-6	-	TRBJ1-4	-	TGTGCCAGCAGCTTAGGGGGGGCCTATAATGAAAAACTGTTTTTT	CASSLGGAYNEKLFF
TRBV7-6	TRBD1	TRBJ2-1	-	TGTGCCAGCAGCTTAGTTTTGGGGGCAGGGGGTGAGCAGTTCTTC	CASSLVLGAGGEQFF
TRBV6-4	-	TRBJ2-5	-	TGTGCCAGCAGTCCCCACGGGGGAAGCCGTAACAATGAGCAGTACTTC	CASSPHGGSRNNEQYF
TRBV11-2	TRBD2	TRBJ2-7	many	TGTGCCAGCAGCTTAGAGGGGGGGACGGTTTCCTACGAGCAGTACTTC	CASSLEGGTVSYEQYF
TRBV7-6	TRBD1	TRBJ2-3	-	TGTGCCAGCAGCTTAGCTACGGGACAGGGGGAGTTAGGGGAGACCCAGTATTTT	CASSLATGQGELGETQYF
TRBV6-6	-	TRBJ1-1	few	TGTGCCAGCAGTTACTCGACGGACACTGAAGCTTTCTTT	CASSYSTDTEAFF
TRBV7-8	-	TRBJ2-7	few	TGTGCCAGCAGCTTTAAGTACGAGCAGTACTTC	CASSFKYEQYF
TRBV3-1	-	TRBJ2-7	-	TGTGCCAGCAGCCAATACAGGGACGGGGACTACGAGCAGTACTTC	CASSQYRDGDYEQYF
TRBV28	-	TRBJ2-7	-	TGTGCCAGCAGAGGAGTTACCTACGAGCAGTACTTC	CASRGVTYEQYF
TRBV6-1	-	TRBJ2-7	-	TGTGCCAGCAGTCCCGGACAGTCCCCCTACGAGCAGTACTTC	CASSPGQSPYEQYF
TRBV6-9	-	TRBJ2-1	-	TGTGCCAGCAGTGATTCAGTAGTCAATGAGCAGTTCTTC	CASSDSVVNEQFF
TRBV7-3	TRBD2	TRBJ2-3	-	TGTGCCAGCAGCCTAGAGGCTAGCGGGAAACCCACAGATACGCAGTATTTT	CASSLEASGKPTDTQYF
TRBV27	-	TRBJ2-7	few	TGTGCCAGCAGTTTCGAGGGAAGTAACGAGCAGTACTTC	CASSFEGSNEQYF
TRBV10-1	TRBD2	TRBJ2-3	many	TGCGCCAGCCAAAAAGCGGGAGACGGGACAGATACGCAGTATTTT	CASQKAGDGTDTQYF
TRBV10-3	TRBD2	TRBJ2-7	-	TGTGCCTCCCAGTTGGCGGGGGTATACAATGAGCAGTACTTC	CASQLAGVYNEQYF
TRBV12-3/TRBV12-4	TRBD2	TRBJ2-1	-	TGTGCCAGCAGTATTTTAGCGGGCCAGAGGGCGAATGAGCAGTTCTTC	CASSILAGQRANEQFF
TRBV7-2	TRBD1	TRBJ2-7	medium-sized	TGTGCCAGCAGCCGGGGACAGACCTACGAGCAGTACTTC	CASSRGQTYEQYF
TRBV24-1	-	TRBJ2-6	-	-	CATRQGTRWLHLRF
TRBV10-2	TRBD1	TRBJ1-2	many	TGCGCCAGCAGTGAACGACCGACAGGGGGATACTATGGCTACACCTTC	CASSERPTGGYYGYTF
TRBV18	-	TRBJ1-1	-	TGTGCCAGCTCACCAGGACAGATGATCGGAGCTTTCTTT	CASSPGQMIGAFF